This TCR delta chain is from a study of DNA immune sequencing with unique molecular identifiers (dated by TCRdb to 2020 to 2022). The study in broad terms: gammadelta T cells were enriched from buffy coats using immunomagnetic cell separation, and their genomic DNA was sequenced. Fluorescence-activated cell sorting was used to enrich gammadelta T cells from the PBMC of some eleven healthy individuals. To compare enriched and non-enriched samples, about 100 ng of enriched gammadelta T-cell DNA and roughly 1,000 ng of non-enriched PBMC DNA were sequenced. An ultrasensitive DNA-based TRD repertoire sequencing method using PCR-introduced unique molecular identifiers was developed and validated in the study. The method was checked using synthetic reference molecules and blood samples from healthy people. Donors were healthy individuals, with 10 or so donors profiled from sorted peripheral blood gammadelta T cells.

As encoded in the germline V gene, CDR1 is GEAIGNYY while CDR2 is EKD. CDR3 length: 16 amino acids, cysteine to phenylalanine. The entry retains the CDR3 DNA only, 48 bases that are in frame from base 1. Worth noting for this clone: Its antigen is unknown. The TCRdb record carries a much larger clone's protein, which differs from this DNA's translation at residue 5; a read error is the likely cause, and the protein listed here is the DNA translation.

Paper-wide results and their limitations: Among clonotypes in healthy donors, TRDV2 paired with TRDJ1 was identified as the most common TRD rearrangement. Healthy donors differed in TRD repertoire diversity, and several donors were highly oligoclonal, meaning the top 5 clonotypes made up more than half of productive molecules. Novel TRD sequences not targeted by the primers cannot be detected with the primer-based approach.

The library relied on multiplex PCR. A 32-plex assay, with primers for all 8 TRDV and 4 TRDJ genes spanning the CDR3, was used to amplify the genomic DNA. A 12-nucleotide UMI was added during around 3 barcoding PCR cycles, followed by a second PCR with Illumina adapter primers. AMPure XP beads were used for library purification, and library quality was checked on a Fragment Analyzer with the HS NGS Fragment kit. The sequencing was run with an Illumina MiniSeq mid-output kit, including roughly 20% PhiX, and 150 cycles of paired-end reads. Concerning the study's data processing: MIGEC version 1.2.9 was used to process the reads, grouping the reads by UMI and building error-corrected consensus sequences. For post-processing, modified scripts from VDJtools version 1.2.1 were used together with the tcR R package. Public reads were reanalyzed in TCRdb with CATT, and rows carrying the same DNA were merged afterwards. In this record, the V and J calls reflect TCRdb's handling and not the investigators' own analysis. The sample table contains roughly 2,200 delta-chain clones; only one count was recorded for over 10% of them. The ten largest clones capture roughly 49% of the sample.

Sequencing was carried out using gamma-delta T cells enriched from blood buffy coat, or unenriched PBMCs (not recorded which). Recombination connected TRDV2 to TRDJ2; the central 12 bases match TRDD3. The last part of the DNA fits TRDJ1 better; the J call may be wrong. This clonotype was obtained from a human donor in good health. The CDR3 protein sequence reads: CACDNLGDTQADKLIF. The DNA reads TGTGCCTGTGACAATCTGGGGGATACGCAGGCCGATAAACTCATCTTT.